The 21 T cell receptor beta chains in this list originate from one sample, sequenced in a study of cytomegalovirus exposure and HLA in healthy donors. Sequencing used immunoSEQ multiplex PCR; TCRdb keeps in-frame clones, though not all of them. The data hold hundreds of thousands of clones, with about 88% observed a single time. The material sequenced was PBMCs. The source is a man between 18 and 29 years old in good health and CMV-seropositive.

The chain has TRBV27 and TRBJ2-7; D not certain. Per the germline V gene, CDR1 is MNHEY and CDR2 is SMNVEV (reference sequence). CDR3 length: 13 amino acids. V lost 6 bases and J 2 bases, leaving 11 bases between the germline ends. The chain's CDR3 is CASRTLGTYEQYF. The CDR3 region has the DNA TGTGCCAGCAGGACCTTAGGGACCTACGAGCAGTACTTC.

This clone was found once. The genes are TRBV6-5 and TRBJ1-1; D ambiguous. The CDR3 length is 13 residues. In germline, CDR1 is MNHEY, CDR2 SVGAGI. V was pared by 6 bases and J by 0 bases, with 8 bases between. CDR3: CASRGLLNTEAFF. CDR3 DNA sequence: TGTGCCAGCAGAGGGTTATTGAACACTGAAGCTTTCTTT.

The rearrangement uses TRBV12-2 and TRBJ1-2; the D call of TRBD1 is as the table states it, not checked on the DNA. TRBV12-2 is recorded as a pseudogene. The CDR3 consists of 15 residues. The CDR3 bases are TGTGCAAGTCGCTTAGCGCTGCAGTCTAACTATGGCTACACCTTC. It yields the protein CASRLALQSNYGYTF.

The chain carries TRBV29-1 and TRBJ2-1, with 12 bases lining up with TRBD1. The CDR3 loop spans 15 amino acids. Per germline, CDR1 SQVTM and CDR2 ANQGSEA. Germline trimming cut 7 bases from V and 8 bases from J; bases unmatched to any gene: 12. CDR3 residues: CSAANSGTGGDEQFF. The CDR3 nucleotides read TGCAGCGCCGCGAACTCGGGGACAGGGGGCGATGAGCAGTTCTTC.

As DNA, the CDR3 is TGCGCCAGTCAGACAGGACTCCTCCGGGCTGAAAAACTGTTTTTT. It codes for CASQTGLLRAEKLFF. The chain has TRBV5-1 and TRBJ1-4, with D possibly matching TRBD1 (6 bases). The V and J ends lost 8 bases and 7 bases respectively, with 21 bases between them. Germline values: CDR1 SGHRS, CDR2 YFSETQ. CDR3 length: 15 amino acids.

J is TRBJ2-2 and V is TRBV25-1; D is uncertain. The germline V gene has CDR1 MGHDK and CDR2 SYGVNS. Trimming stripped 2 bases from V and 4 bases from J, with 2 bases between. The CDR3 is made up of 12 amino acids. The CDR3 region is CASSEVTGELFF. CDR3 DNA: TGTGCCAGCAGTGAAGTCACCGGGGAGCTGTTTTTT.

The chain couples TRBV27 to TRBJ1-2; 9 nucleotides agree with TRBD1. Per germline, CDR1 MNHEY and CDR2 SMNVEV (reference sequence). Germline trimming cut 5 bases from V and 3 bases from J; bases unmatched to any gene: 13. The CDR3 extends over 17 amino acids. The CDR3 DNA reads TGTGCCAGCAGTCCCCTTGTTGGGACAGGGTCATACTATGGCTACACCTTC. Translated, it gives CASSPLVGTGSYYGYTF.

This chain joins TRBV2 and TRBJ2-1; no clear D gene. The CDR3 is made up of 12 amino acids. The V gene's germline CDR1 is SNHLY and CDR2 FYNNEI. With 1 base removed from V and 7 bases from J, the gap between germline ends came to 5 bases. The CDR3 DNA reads TGTGCCAGCAGTGAAGGTGGGAATGAGCAGTTCTTC. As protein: CASSEGGNEQFF. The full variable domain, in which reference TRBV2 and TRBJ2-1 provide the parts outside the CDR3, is EPEVTQTPSHQVTQMGQEVILRCVPISNHLYFYWYRQILGQKVEFLVSFYNNEISEKSEIFDDQFSVERPDGSNFTLKIRSTKLEDSAMYFCASSEGGNEQFFGPGTRLTVL.

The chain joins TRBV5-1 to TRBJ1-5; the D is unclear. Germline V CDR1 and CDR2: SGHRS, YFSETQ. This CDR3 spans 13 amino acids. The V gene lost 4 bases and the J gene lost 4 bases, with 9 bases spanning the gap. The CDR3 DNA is TGCGCCAGCAGCCAGGACGGGAATCAGCCCCAGCATTTT. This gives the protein CASSQDGNQPQHF.

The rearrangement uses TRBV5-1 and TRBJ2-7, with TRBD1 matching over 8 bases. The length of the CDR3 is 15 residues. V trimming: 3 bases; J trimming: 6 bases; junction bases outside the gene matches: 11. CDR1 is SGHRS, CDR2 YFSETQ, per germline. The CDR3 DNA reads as TGCGCCAGCAGCTCCACCGGGACAGGTGGTTCCGAGCAGTACTTC. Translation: CASSSTGTGGSEQYF.

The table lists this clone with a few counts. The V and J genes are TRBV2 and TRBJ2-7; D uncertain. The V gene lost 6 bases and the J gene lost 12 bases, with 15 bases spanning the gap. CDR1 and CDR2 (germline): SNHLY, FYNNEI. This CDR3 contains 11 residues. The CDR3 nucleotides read TGTGCCAGCAGGCCCGACCTGCACTGGTACTTC. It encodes CASRPDLHWYF.

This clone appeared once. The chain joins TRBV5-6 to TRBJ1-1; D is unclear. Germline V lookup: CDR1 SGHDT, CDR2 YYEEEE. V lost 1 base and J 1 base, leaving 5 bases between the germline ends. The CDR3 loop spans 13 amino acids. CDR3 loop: CASSLSPNTEAFF. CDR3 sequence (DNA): TGTGCCAGCAGCTTGTCTCCGAACACTGAAGCTTTCTTT.

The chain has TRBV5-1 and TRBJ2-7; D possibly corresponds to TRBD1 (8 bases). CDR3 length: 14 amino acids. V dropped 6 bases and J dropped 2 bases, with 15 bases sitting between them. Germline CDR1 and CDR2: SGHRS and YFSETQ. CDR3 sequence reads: CASTGGTGTYEQYF. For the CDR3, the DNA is TGCGCCAGCACCGGGGGGACAGGAACCTACGAGCAGTACTTC.

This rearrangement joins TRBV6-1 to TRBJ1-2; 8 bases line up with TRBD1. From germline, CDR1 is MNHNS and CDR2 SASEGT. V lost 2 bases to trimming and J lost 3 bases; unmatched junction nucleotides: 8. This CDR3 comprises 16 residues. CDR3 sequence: CASSEYFRGPDYGYTF. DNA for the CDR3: TGTGCCAGCAGTGAATATTTCAGGGGGCCTGACTATGGCTACACCTTC.

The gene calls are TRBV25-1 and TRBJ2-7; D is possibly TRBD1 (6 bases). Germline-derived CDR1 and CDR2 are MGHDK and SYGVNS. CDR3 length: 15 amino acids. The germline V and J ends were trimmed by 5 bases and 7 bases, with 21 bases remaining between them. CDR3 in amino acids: CASSPYRDTGGEQYF. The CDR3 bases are TGTGCCAGCAGTCCTTACCGGGACACCGGCGGGGAGCAGTACTTC.

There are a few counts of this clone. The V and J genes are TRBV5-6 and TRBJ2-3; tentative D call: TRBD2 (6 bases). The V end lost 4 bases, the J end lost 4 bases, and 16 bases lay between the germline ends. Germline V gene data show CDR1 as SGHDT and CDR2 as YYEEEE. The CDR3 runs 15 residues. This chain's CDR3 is CASSAGPTSADTQYF. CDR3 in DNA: TGTGCCAGCAGCGCCGGCCCGACTAGTGCAGATACGCAGTATTTT.

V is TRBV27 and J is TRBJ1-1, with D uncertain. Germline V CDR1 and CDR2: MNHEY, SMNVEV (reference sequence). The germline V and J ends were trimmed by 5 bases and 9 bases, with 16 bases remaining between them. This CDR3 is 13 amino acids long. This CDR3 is CASSPGPGLQAFF. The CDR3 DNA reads TGTGCCAGCAGTCCAGGCCCGGGGTTACAAGCTTTCTTT.

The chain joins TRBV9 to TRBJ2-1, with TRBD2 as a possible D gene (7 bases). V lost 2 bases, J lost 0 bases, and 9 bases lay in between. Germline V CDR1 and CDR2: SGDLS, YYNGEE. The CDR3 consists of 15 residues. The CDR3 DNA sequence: TGTGCCAGCAGCGTCGCGGGGGCCTCCTACAATGAGCAGTTCTTC. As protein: CASSVAGASYNEQFF.

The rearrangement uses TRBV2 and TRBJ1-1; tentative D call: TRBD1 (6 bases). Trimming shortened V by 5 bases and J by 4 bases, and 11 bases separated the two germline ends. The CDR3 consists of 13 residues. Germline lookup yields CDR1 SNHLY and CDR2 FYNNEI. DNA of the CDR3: TGTGCCAGCAGTACCCAGGGGAGCACTGAAGCTTTCTTT. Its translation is CASSTQGSTEAFF.

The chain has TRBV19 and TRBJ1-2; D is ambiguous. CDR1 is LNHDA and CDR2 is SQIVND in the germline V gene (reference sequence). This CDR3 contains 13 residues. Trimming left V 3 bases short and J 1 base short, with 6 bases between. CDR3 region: CASSMKINYGYTF. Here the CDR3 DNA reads TGTGCCAGTAGTATGAAAATTAACTATGGCTACACCTTC.

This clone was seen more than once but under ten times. In nucleotides, the CDR3 is TGTGCCTGGAGTCTGGCGGGGAACACTGAAGCTTTCTTT. The encoded protein is CAWSLAGNTEAFF. V usage is TRBV30 and J usage is TRBJ1-1, with unresolved D. The CDR3 is made up of 13 amino acids. V gave up 2 bases and J gave up 1 base, with 8 bases separating them. Germline CDR1 reads GTSNPN; CDR2 reads SVGIG (reference sequence).